Listed here is a single T cell receptor (beta chain). Trimming left V 3 bases short and J 4 bases short, with 17 bases between. The length of the CDR3 is 16 residues. From germline, CDR1 is SGDLS and CDR2 YYNGEE. The data originate from a study of blood T cell repertoires in COVID-19. Libraries were prepared by immunoSEQ multiplex PCR; TCRdb keeps only in-frame clonotypes and omits some of them. The sample records around 170,000 clones, about 90% being singletons. The sequenced material came from PBMCs or T cells enriched from blood (not recorded which). The genes are TRBV9 and TRBJ1-3; weak D call: TRBD1 (6 bases). The origin of this receptor is a woman between 45 and 65 years old who had recovered from COVID-19. The CDR3 protein is CASSAYRDPGGNTIYF. The CDR3 DNA sequence: TGTGCCAGCAGCGCCTACAGGGATCCGGGAGGAAACACCATATATTTT. Full variable domain (missing parts from reference TRBV9 and TRBJ1-3): DSGVTQTPKHLITATGQRVTLRCSPRSGDLSVYWYQQSLDQGLQFLIQYYNGEERAKGNILERFSAQQFPDLHSELNLSSLELGDSALYFCASSAYRDPGGNTIYFGEGSWLTVV.